A single sample is the source of the 13 T cell receptor beta chains below, sequenced in a study of radiotherapy plus CTLA-4 blockade in lung cancer. The table came from immunoSEQ multiplex PCR; TCRdb's copy has only in-frame clones and leaves some out. The table includes roughly 110,000 clones, around 85% detected once. Specimen: peripheral blood, collected from a patient treated with radiotherapy plus ipilimumab. The receptor source for this set is a human donor with non-small cell lung cancer that progressed on radiotherapy plus ipilimumab. Some clones in this sample may be carry-over from other donors' samples.

The rearrangement links TRBV5-1 to TRBJ1-1, with unresolved D. V lost 0 bases, J lost 0 bases, and 6 bases lay in between. In germline, CDR1 is SGHRS, CDR2 YFSETQ. The CDR3 extends over 14 amino acids. The CDR3 here is CASSLGQMNTEAFF. DNA of the CDR3: TGCGCCAGCAGCTTGGGGCAGATGAACACTGAAGCTTTCTTT.

The chain combines TRBV7-9 with TRBJ2-7; TRBD2 matches 11 bases. V shed 6 bases, J shed 2 bases, and the junction held 6 bases outside the gene matches. CDR3 length equals 15 residues. CDR1 is SEHNR and CDR2 is FQNEAQ in the germline V gene (reference sequence). The CDR3 spells CASRHSGGEAYEQYF. The CDR3 DNA sequence: TGTGCCAGCAGACATAGCGGGGGGGAAGCCTACGAGCAGTACTTC.

The chain joins TRBV13 to TRBJ1-4, with D perhaps matching TRBD1 (5 bases). The V end lost 3 bases, the J end lost 8 bases, and 19 bases lay between the germline ends. The V gene's germline CDR1 is PRHDT and CDR2 FYEKMQ (reference sequence). The CDR3 length is 16 residues. The DNA for the CDR3 is TGTGCCAGCAGCTTGTGGAGGGGACGTGGGTACGAAAAACTGTTTTTT. Its protein product is CASSLWRGRGYEKLFF.

The chain joins TRBV19 to TRBJ1-2; no clear D. The length of the CDR3 is 13 residues. The germline V and J ends were trimmed by 3 bases and 3 bases, with 8 bases remaining between them. Germline V gene sequence: CDR1 LNHDA, CDR2 SQIVND (reference sequence). CDR3 coding DNA: TGTGCCAGTAGTATTTTGGCAGACTATGGCTACACCTTC. Residues: CASSILADYGYTF.

V usage is TRBV5-1 and J usage is TRBJ2-5; 11 positions agree with TRBD2. The junction had 10 bases not matched to a gene; V was cut back by 0 bases and J by 0 bases. The CDR3 loop spans 19 amino acids. Germline CDR1 reads SGHRS; CDR2 reads YFSETQ. The CDR3 sequence is CASSLALAGGTLYQETQYF. In nucleotides, the CDR3 is TGCGCCAGCAGCTTGGCCTTAGCGGGGGGGACCTTGTACCAAGAGACCCAGTACTTC.

J is TRBJ2-5 and V is TRBV4-1; D is uncertain. The CDR3 length is 13 residues. Germline CDR1 and CDR2: MGHRA and YSYEKL. V gave up 0 bases and J gave up 5 bases, with 7 bases separating them. CDR3 bases: TGCGCCAGCAGCCAAGATGTTTGGGAGACCCAGTACTTC. Translation: CASSQDVWETQYF.

The chain uses TRBV9 and TRBJ1-6; perhaps TRBD1 as D (6 bases). Trimming removed 3 bases from V and 0 bases from J, with 16 bases in between. Germline V lookup: CDR1 SGDLS, CDR2 YYNGEE. The CDR3 totals 18 residues. DNA of the CDR3: TGTGCCAGCAGCGAGGGGGTAGGGGGAGGCTCCTATAATTCACCCCTCCACTTT. Protein sequence: CASSEGVGGGSYNSPLHF. Complete variable domain (other parts from reference TRBV9 and TRBJ1-6): DSGVTQTPKHLITATGQRVTLRCSPRSGDLSVYWYQQSLDQGLQFLIQYYNGEERAKGNILERFSAQQFPDLHSELNLSSLELGDSALYFCASSEGVGGGSYNSPLHFGNGTRLTVT.

This sequence joins TRBV6-1 and TRBJ2-7; 10 bases align to TRBD1. The junction had 7 bases not matched to a gene; V was cut back by 4 bases and J by 1 base. CDR3 length equals 16 residues. Germline V gene sequence: CDR1 MNHNS, CDR2 SASEGT. The CDR3 DNA follows: TGTGCCAGCAGTGGCCAGGACAGGGGGGGGTCCTACGAGCAGTACTTC. This sequence encodes CASSGQDRGGSYEQYF.

The rearrangement links TRBV19 to TRBJ1-1, with unresolved D. The CDR3 length is 11 residues. CDR1 is LNHDA and CDR2 is SQIVND in the germline V gene (reference sequence). The germline V and J ends were trimmed by 3 bases and 10 bases, with 9 bases remaining between them. The CDR3 protein is CASSIWVVAFF. CDR3 DNA sequence: TGTGCCAGTAGTATCTGGGTCGTAGCTTTCTTT.

The rearrangement joins TRBV5-1 to TRBJ1-2; 8 bases line up with TRBD1. The CDR3 is made up of 15 amino acids. V was pared by 2 bases and J by 8 bases, with 11 bases of the junction left unmatched. Germline V lookup: CDR1 SGHRS, CDR2 YFSETQ. For the CDR3, the DNA is TGCGCCAGCAGCTTAGGCGGACAGGGTCATGAGGGCTACACCTTC. This encodes CASSLGGQGHEGYTF.

Details on this clone: The junction shows a germline mismatch at one end, possibly a read error. The chain couples TRBV6-5 to TRBJ1-2, with TRBD1 as a possible D gene (5 bases). CDR1 MNHEY and CDR2 SVGAGI come from the germline V gene. This CDR3 has 13 residues. The CDR3 region is CVSSRRGNYGYTF. CDR3 nucleotide sequence: TGTGTCAGCAGTCGTCGGGGGAACTATGGCTACACCTTC.

The CDR3 DNA reads as TGTGCCAGCAGTTACTCGACAGGGCCCAACTATGGCTACACCTTC. This gives the protein CASSYSTGPNYGYTF. This chain connects TRBV6-5 to TRBJ1-2, with 7 bases aligning to TRBD1. Germline CDR1 and CDR2: MNHEY and SVGAGI. The CDR3 consists of 15 residues. J was trimmed by 2 bases and V by 0 bases; bases with no gene match: 3.

Remarks on this clone: The CDR3 end shows no conserved phenylalanine or tryptophan, and so a read error is likely. The chain carries TRBV7-9 and TRBJ1-1, with 8 bases lining up with TRBD1. CDR3 length: 15 residues. J gave up 3 bases and V 1 base, and 4 bases lay outside the gene matches. In germline, CDR1 is SEHNR, CDR2 FQNEAQ (reference sequence). The CDR3 protein is CASSLGQGSDTEAFS. DNA of the CDR3: TGTGCCAGCAGCTTAGGACAGGGGTCGGACACTGAAGCTTTCTCT.